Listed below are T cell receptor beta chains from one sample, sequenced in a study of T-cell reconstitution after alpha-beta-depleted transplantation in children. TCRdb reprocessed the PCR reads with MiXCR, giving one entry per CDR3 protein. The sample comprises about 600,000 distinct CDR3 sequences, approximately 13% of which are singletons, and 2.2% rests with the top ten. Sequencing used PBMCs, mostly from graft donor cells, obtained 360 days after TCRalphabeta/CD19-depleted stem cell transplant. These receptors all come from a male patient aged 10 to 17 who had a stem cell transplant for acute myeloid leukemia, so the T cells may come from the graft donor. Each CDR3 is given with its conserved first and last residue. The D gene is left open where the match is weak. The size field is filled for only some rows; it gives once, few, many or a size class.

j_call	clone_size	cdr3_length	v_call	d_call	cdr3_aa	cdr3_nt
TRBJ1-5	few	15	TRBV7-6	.	CASSLTHLSNQPQHF	TGTGCCAGCAGCTTAACACATCTTTCCAATCAGCCCCAGCATTTT
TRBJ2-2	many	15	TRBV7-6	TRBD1	CASSARQGATGELFF	TGTGCCAGCAGCGCCCGACAGGGGGCTACCGGGGAGCTGTTTTTT
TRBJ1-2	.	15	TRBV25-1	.	CASSERSNGVYGYTF	TGTGCCAGCAGTGAACGAAGCAACGGAGTCTATGGCTACACCTTC
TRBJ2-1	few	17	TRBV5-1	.	CASSSSEAETRYNEQFF	TGCGCCAGCAGCTCATCCGAAGCCGAGACTAGATATAATGAGCAGTTCTTC
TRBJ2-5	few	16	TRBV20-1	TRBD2	CSAEIGTSGRQETQYF	TGCAGTGCCGAAATCGGGACTAGCGGGAGGCAAGAGACCCAGTACTTC
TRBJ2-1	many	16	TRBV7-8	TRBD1	CASSLGSQGATNEQFF	TGTGCCAGCAGCTTAGGTTCCCAGGGGGCCACAAATGAGCAGTTCTTC
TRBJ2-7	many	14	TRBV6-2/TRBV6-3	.	CASRLLDISYEQYF	TGTGCCAGCAGATTACTAGACATTTCCTACGAGCAGTACTTC
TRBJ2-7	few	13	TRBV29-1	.	CSVDTGSLYEQYF	TGCAGCGTCGATACAGGATCCCTCTACGAGCAGTACTTC
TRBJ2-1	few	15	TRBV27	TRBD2	CASSPLAGGPDEQFF	TGTGCCAGCAGTCCTTTAGCGGGAGGGCCGGATGAGCAGTTCTTC
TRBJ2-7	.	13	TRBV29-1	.	CSVEDGGPYEQYF	TGCAGCGTTGAAGATGGGGGACCCTACGAGCAGTACTTC
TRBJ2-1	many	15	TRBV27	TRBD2	CASSLGTTEDNEQFF	TGTGCCAGCAGTTTAGGGACTACGGAAGACAATGAGCAGTTCTTC
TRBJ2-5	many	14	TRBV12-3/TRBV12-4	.	CASSSDLVRQTQYF	TGTGCCAGCAGTTCTGACTTGGTGAGGCAGACCCAGTACTTC
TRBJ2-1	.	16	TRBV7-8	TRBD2	CASSLAAGTSVNEQFF	TGTGCCAGCAGCTTAGCAGCCGGGACTAGTGTCAATGAGCAGTTCTTC
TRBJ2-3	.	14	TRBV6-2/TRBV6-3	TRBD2	CASRGGIDTDTQYF	TGTGCCAGCCGCGGGGGGATCGATACAGATACGCAGTATTTT
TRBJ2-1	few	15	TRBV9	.	CASSGRAETTSEQFF	TGTGCCAGCAGCGGGCGAGCGGAAACTACTTCTGAGCAGTTCTTC
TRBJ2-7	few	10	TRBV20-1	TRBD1	CSAPGGEQYF	TGCAGTGCCCCAGGGGGCGAGCAGTACTTC
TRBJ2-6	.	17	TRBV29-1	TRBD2	CSVIGTSGRKGANVLTF	TGCAGCGTAATCGGGACTAGCGGGAGGAAGGGGGCCAACGTCCTGACTTTC
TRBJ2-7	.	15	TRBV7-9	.	CASSFKSLLEHEQYF	TGTGCCAGCAGCTTTAAGAGCCTTCTTGAGCACGAGCAGTACTTC
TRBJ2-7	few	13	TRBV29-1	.	CSVEGRDGYEQYF	TGCAGCGTTGAAGGGCGGGATGGTTACGAGCAGTACTTC
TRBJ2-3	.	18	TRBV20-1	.	CSASAVADLRGRTDTQYF	TGCAGTGCTAGTGCGGTAGCGGATCTCCGCGGCCGCACAGATACGCAGTATTTT
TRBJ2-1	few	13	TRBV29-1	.	CSVLKGLLDEQFF	TGCAGCGTCTTAAAGGGACTTCTCGATGAGCAGTTCTTC
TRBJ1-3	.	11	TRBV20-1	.	CSARVISTIYF	TGCAGTGCTAGGGTAATATCGACCATATATTTT
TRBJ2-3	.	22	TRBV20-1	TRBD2	CSATLRIAWTSGSRVRTDTQYF	TGCAGTGCCACGCTTAGGATCGCCTGGACTAGCGGGAGCAGAGTTAGAACAGATACGCAGTATTTT
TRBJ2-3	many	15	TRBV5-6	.	CASSPGRGTPDTQYF	TGTGCCAGCAGCCCTGGAAGGGGGACCCCAGATACGCAGTATTTT
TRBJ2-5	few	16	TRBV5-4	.	CASSLTGIANQETQYF	TGTGCCAGCAGCTTGACGGGAATCGCGAACCAAGAGACCCAGTACTTC